This T cell receptor (beta chain) was documented in a study of T cell responses to AZD1222 COVID-19 vaccine. About this clone: Its matching antigen is unknown.

Sequenced by immunoSEQ multiplex PCR; TCRdb stores in-frame clones only, minus some. The table includes about 120,000 clones, about 83% detected once. Findings and caveats of the study: The reported proportion of spike-specific TCRs targeting unmutated variant regions was nearly half. Spike as a whole was targeted by vaccine-associated CD4 TCRs, dominant at 160-218 and 743-854. In a largely white British group with more females than males, clonal diversity was possibly underestimated.

This CDR3 is 17 amino acids long. Trimming at V came to 3 bases and at J to 8 bases, leaving 11 bases not matched to a gene. Looked up from germline, CDR1 is SGDLS and CDR2 is YYNGEE. V gene TRBV9 combines with J gene TRBJ2-1, with TRBD2 identical over 13 bases. The source is an adult in good health. Sequences were derived from peripheral blood, sampled on day 0 of AZD1222 vaccination. The DNA for the CDR3 is TGTGCCAGCAGCGCTGCTCGGACTAGCGGGAGAGGCGATGAGCAGTTCTTC. It translates to CASSAARTSGRGDEQFF.